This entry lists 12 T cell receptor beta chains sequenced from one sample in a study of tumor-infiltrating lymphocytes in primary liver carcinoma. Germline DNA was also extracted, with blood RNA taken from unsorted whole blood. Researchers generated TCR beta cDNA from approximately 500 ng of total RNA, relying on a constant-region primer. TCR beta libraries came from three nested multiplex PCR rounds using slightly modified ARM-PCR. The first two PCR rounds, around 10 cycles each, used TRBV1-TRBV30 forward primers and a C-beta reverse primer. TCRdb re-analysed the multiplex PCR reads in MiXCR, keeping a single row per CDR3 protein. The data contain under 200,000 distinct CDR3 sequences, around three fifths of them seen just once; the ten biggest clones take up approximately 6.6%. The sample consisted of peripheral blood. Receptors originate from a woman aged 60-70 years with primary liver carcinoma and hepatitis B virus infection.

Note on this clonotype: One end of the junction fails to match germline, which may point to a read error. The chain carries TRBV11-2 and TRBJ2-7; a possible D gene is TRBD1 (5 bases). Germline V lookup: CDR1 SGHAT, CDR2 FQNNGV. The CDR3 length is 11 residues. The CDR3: CASRVFYEQYF. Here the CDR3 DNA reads TGTGCTAGCAGGGTTTTCTACGAGCAATACTTC.

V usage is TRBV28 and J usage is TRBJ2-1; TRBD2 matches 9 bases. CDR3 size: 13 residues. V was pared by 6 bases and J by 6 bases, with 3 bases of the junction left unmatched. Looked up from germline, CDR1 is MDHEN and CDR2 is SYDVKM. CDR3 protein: CASRVAGANEQFF. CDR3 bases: TGTGCCAGCAGAGTAGCGGGAGCCAATGAGCAGTTCTTC.

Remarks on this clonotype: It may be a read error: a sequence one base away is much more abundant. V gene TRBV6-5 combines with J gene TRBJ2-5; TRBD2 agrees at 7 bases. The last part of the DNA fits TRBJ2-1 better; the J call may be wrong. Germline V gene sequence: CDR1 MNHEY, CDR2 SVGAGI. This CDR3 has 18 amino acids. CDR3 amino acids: CASSYSIRASGRRGTQFF. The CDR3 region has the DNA TGTGCCAGCAGTTACTCGATCAGGGCTAGCGGTCGCCGGGGGACCCAGTTCTTC.

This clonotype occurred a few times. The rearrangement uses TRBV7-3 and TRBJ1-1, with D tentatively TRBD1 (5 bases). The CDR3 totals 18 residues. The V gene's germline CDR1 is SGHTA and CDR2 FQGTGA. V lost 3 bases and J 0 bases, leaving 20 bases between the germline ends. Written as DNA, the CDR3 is TGTGCCAGCAGCTTTTTCGGGGCGGCGAATTTCATGAACACTGAAGCTTTCTTT. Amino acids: CASSFFGAANFMNTEAFF.

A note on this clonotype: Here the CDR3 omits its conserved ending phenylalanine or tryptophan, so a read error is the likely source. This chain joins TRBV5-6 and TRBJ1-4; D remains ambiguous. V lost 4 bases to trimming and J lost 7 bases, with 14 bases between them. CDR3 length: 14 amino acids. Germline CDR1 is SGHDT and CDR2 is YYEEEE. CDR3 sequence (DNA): TGTGCCAGCAGCCCTGGGTTTTTGGGTGAAAAACTGTTTTCT. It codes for CASSPGFLGEKLFS.

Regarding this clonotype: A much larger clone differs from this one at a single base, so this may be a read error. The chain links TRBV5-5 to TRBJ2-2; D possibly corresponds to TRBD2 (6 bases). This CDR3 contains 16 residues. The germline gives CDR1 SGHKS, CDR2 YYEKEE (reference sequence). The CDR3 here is CASSLEAGLNTGGLFF. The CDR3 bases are TGTGCCAGCAGCTTGGAGGCAGGATTGAACACCGGGGGGCTGTTTTTT.

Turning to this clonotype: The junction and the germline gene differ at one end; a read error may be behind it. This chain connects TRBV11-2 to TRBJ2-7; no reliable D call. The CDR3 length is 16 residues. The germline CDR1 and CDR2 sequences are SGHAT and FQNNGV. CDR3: CASSSLGLEAHYGQYF. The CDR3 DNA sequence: TGTGCCAGCAGCTCCCTGGGATTAGAGGCCCACTACGGGCAGTACTTC.

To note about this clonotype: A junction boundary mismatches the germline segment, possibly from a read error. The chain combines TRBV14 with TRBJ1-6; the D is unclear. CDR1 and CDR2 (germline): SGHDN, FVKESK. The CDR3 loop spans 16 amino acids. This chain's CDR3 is CASRAGGTAARSPHHF. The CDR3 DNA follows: TGTGCCAGCAGGGCAGGAGGCACCGCCGCCCGGTCACCCCACCACTTT.

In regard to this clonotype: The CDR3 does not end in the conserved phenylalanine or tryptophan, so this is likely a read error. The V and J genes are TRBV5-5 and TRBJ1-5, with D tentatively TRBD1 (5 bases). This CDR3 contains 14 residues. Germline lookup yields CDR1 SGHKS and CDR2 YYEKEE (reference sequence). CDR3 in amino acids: CANSPQTESVPQHL. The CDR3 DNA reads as TGTGCCAACAGCCCCCAGACAGAAAGTGTGCCCCAGCATTTA.

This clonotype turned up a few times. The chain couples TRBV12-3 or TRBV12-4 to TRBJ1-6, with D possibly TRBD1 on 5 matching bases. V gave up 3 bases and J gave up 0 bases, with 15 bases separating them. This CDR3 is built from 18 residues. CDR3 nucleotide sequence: TGTGCCAGCAGTTTTTCGTTGGCAGGGAGCTCCTATAATTCACCCCTCCACTTT. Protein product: CASSFSLAGSSYNSPLHF.

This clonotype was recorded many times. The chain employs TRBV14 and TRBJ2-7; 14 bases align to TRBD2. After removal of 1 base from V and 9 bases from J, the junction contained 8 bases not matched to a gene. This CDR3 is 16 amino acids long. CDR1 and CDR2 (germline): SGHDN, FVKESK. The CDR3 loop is CASSQVRTSGRLGQYF. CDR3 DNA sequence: TGTGCCAGCAGCCAAGTACGGACTAGCGGGAGGCTCGGGCAGTACTTC. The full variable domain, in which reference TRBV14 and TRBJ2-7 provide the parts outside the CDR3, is EAGVTQFPSHSVIEKGQTVTLRCDPISGHDNLYWYRRVMGKEIKFLLHFVKESKQDESGMPNNRFLAERTGGTYSTLKVQPAELEDSGVYFCASSQVRTSGRLGQYFGPGTRLTVT.

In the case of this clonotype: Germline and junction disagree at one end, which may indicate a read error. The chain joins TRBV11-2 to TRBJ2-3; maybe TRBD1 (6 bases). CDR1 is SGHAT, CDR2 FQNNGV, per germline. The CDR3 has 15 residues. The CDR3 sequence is CDSSQGKGTTDTQYF. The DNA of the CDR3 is TGTGACAGCAGCCAGGGGAAGGGGACCACAGATACACAATATTTT.